These 14 T cell receptor beta chains originate from one sample sequenced in a study of T cells in women clearing cervical HPV infection (dated by TCRdb to the late 2010s). Receptors were amplified or captured by the immunoSEQ multiplex PCR assay. TCRdb took over this immuneACCESS table, retaining in-frame rearrangements with V and J assigned. Such tables are incomplete; in checked studies, under half of the missing clones stem from an unresolved V gene, and the remainder is unexplained. This sample's listing comprises 20,000 to 25,000 clones. In total, the top ten clones hold approximately 2.4% of the sample. Material for sequencing was blood buffy coat. These TCRs come from a woman aged 18-70 years with a cervical HPV16 infection that either progressed to CIN3+ or cleared (not recorded which).

A note on this clone: The read finishes 3 residues shy of the CDR3 end, and the germline J gene is used to complete it. The V and J genes are TRBV20-1 and TRBJ1-5; D may be TRBD1 (5 bases). Looked up from germline, CDR1 is DFQATT and CDR2 is SNEGSKA (reference sequence). This CDR3 region has 12 residues. V lost 3 bases, J lost 4 bases, and 7 bases lay in between. The CDR3: CSARQGNQPQHF. The DNA read from the CDR3 is TGCAGTGCTAGGCAGGGAAATCAGCCC.

As for this clone: Coverage ceases 3 residues before the CDR3 finishes, and the germline J gene fills in the end. The chain carries TRBV6-2 or TRBV6-3 and TRBJ2-3, with 8 bases matching TRBD2. This CDR3 spans 13 amino acids. The trim removed 5 bases at V and 5 bases at J, leaving 3 bases unmatched. Looked up from germline, CDR1 is MNHEY and CDR2 is SVGEGT. The CDR3 protein is CASSLGTRDTQYF. Partial CDR3 DNA: TGTGCCAGCAGTCTAGGGACTAGAGATACG.

With regard to this clone: The read terminates 3 residues ahead of where the CDR3 ends, so the germline J gene completes it. This chain links TRBV23-1 with TRBJ1-1; D may be TRBD1 (6 bases). TRBV23-1 is filed as an ORF, its function uncertain. CDR3 length: 14 residues. V was trimmed by 0 bases and J by 4 bases, leaving 9 bases between them. The DNA read from the CDR3 is TGCGCCAGCAGTCAATCGAGGGGGACCACTGAA. Amino acid sequence: CASSQSRGTTE. The whole CDR3 reads CASSQSRGTTEAFF.

As to this clone: The read ends 3 residues shy of where the CDR3 ends; the end is completed using the germline J gene. The V call is TRBV5-1, the J call TRBJ2-3; 7 nucleotides match TRBD1. Germline V CDR1 and CDR2: SGHRS, YFSETQ. V trimming: 2 bases; J trimming: 6 bases; junction bases outside the gene matches: 9. The CDR3 runs to 15 residues. The CDR3 reads CASSLGQVRWDTQYF. CDR3 DNA (partial): TGCGCCAGCAGCTTAGGACAGGTTCGGTGGGATACG.

As concerns this clone: The read ends 3 residues before the CDR3 terminus; that terminus is restored from the germline J gene. The chain employs TRBV2 and TRBJ2-7; 9 nucleotides line up with TRBD1. V was clipped by 11 bases and J by 5 bases; unmatched bases: 10. The CDR3 has 13 amino acids. The germline gives CDR1 SNHLY, CDR2 FYNNEI. CDR3 DNA (partial): TGTGCCCTCCCCGGGGGACAGGGAGACGAG. It is translated as CALPGGQGDE. The whole CDR3 region reads CALPGGQGDEQYF.

With regard to this clone: Read coverage stops 3 residues before the CDR3 terminus; the germline J gene supplies the remainder. The rearrangement uses TRBV4-1 and TRBJ1-5; D is uncertain. The CDR3 spans 17 residues. The germline gives CDR1 MGHRA, CDR2 YSYEKL. V lost 3 bases and J lost 0, with 15 bases in between. This CDR3 is CASSHGLRGSSNQPQHF. The sequenced part of the CDR3 DNA is TGCGCCAGCAGCCACGGGTTACGGGGAAGTAGCAATCAGCCC.

With regard to this clone: The sequenced fragment ends 3 residues before the CDR3 boundary, so the rest is inferred from the germline J gene. V and J are TRBV19 and TRBJ2-4; TRBD2 agrees at 7 bases. This CDR3 is built from 16 residues. Germline CDR1 reads LNHDA; CDR2 reads SQIVND (reference sequence). The CDR3 loop is CASSIASRGVDYGQYF. Partial CDR3 DNA: TGTGCCAGTAGTATAGCCTCTCGGGGGGTGGACTATGGT.

The CDR3 protein is CATSSGTSIYDYTF. Incomplete CDR3 DNA: TGTGCCACCAGCAGCGGGACTAGCATCTACGAC. The genes are TRBV6-2 or TRBV6-3 and TRBJ1-2, with TRBD1 as a possible D gene (5 bases). The read ends 3 residues shy of where the CDR3 ends; the end is completed using the germline J gene. This CDR3 region has 14 residues. Germline lookup yields CDR1 MNHEY and CDR2 SVGEGT.

A word on this clone: Read data end 3 residues before the CDR3 end; the end is taken from the germline J gene. The genes are TRBV4-1 and TRBJ2-7; 7 bases map to TRBD2. Germline V lookup: CDR1 MGHRA, CDR2 YSYEKL. J was trimmed by 4 bases and V by 0 bases; bases with no gene match: 3. The CDR3 spans 14 residues. Here the CDR3 reads CASSQEGAGYEQYF. The CDR3 bases that were read are TGCGCCAGCAGCCAAGAGGGAGCGGGGTACGAG.

On this clone: The CDR3 end falls 3 residues outside the read, so it is completed with the germline J gene. This chain joins TRBV6-1 and TRBJ1-5, with 7 nucleotides matching TRBD1. With V trimmed by 2 bases and J by 6 bases, 4 bases remained unmatched. Looked up from germline, CDR1 is MNHNS and CDR2 is SASEGT. The CDR3 consists of 14 residues. CDR3 in amino acids: CASSERDSTQPQHF. The CDR3 DNA, read in part, is TGTGCCAGCAGTGAAAGGGACAGTACTCAGCCC.

As regards this clone: The sequenced fragment ends 3 residues before the CDR3 boundary, so the rest is inferred from the germline J gene. This rearrangement joins TRBV20-1 to TRBJ1-2; tentative D call: TRBD1 (6 bases). CDR3 length: 16 amino acids. Germline CDR1 reads DFQATT; CDR2 reads SNEGSKA (reference sequence). The DNA read from the CDR3 is TGCAGTGCTAGAACTTCCACGGCAGGGGATCCCTACGAC. Protein: CSARTSTAGDPYD. The CDR3 reads in full as CSARTSTAGDPYDYTF.

Regarding this clone: Coverage ceases 3 residues before the CDR3 finishes, and the germline J gene fills in the end. The rearrangement uses TRBV7-6 and TRBJ1-5; a possible D gene is TRBD1 (6 bases). The CDR3 totals 14 residues. V was clipped by 4 bases and J by 9 bases, with 16 bases between them. Germline V gene data show CDR1 as SGHVS and CDR2 as FNYEAQ. Partial CDR3 DNA: TGTGCCAGCAGCTCCGGGACATCCCACGGGCCC. This encodes CASSSGTSHGP. The whole CDR3 sequence is CASSSGTSHGPQHF.

Turning to this clone: Read data end 3 residues before the CDR3 end; the end is taken from the germline J gene. The chain uses TRBV7-3 and TRBJ2-3, with 7 positions matching TRBD2. The CDR3 spans 15 residues. Germline trimming cut 4 bases from V and 0 bases from J; bases unmatched to any gene: 4. Germline loops: CDR1 SGHTA, CDR2 FQGTGA. The CDR3 is CASSSQRGSTDTQYF. The DNA read from the CDR3 is TGTGCCAGCAGCTCCCAGCGGGGAAGCACAGATACG.

In the case of this clone: The read finishes 3 residues shy of the CDR3 end, and the germline J gene is used to complete it. This chain joins TRBV7-9 and TRBJ2-3; 13 bases align to TRBD2. Germline CDR1 and CDR2: SEHNR and FQNEAQ (reference sequence). V shed 4 bases and J 6 bases; nucleotides not matched to a gene: 4. CDR3 size: 15 residues. CDR3 DNA (partial): TGTGCCAGCAGCTCGCGGACTAGCGGGAGCGATACG. This gives the protein CASSSRTSGSDT. The CDR3 reads in full as CASSSRTSGSDTQYF.